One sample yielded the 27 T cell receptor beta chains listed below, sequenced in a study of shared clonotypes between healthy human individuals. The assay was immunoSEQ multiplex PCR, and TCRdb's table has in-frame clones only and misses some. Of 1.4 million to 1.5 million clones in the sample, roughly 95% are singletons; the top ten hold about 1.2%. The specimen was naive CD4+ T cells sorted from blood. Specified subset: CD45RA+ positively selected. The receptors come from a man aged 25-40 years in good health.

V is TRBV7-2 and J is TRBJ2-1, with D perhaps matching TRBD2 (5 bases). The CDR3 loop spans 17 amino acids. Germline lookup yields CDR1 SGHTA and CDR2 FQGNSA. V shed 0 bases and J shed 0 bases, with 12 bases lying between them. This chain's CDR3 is CASSLAPPGSSYNEQFF. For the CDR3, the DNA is TGTGCCAGCAGCTTAGCGCCTCCGGGGAGCTCCTACAATGAGCAGTTCTTC. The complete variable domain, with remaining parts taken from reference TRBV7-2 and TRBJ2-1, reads GAGVSQSPSNKVTEKGKDVELRCDPISGHTALYWYRQSLGQGLEFLIYFQGNSAPDKSGLPSDRFSAERTGGSVSTLTIQRTQQEDSAVYLCASSLAPPGSSYNEQFFGPGTRLTVL.

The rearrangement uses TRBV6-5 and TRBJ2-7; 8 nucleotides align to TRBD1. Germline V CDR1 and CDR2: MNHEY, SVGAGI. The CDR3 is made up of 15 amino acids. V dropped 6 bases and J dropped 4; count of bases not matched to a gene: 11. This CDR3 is CASRPTPGQVYEQYF. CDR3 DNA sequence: TGTGCCAGCAGACCCACCCCGGGACAGGTTTACGAGCAGTACTTC.

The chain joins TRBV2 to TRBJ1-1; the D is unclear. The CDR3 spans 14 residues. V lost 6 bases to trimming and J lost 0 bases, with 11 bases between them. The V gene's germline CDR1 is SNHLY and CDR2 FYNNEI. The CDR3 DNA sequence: TGTGCCAGCAGGAACGAGCGGATGAACACTGAAGCTTTCTTT. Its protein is CASRNERMNTEAFF.

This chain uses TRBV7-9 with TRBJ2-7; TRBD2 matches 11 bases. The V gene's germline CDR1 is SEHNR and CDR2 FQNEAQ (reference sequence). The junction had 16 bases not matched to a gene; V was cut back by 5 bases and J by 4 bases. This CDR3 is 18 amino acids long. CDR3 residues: CASSLNSGRGRPSYEQYF. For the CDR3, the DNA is TGTGCCAGCAGCCTCAATAGCGGGAGGGGTCGACCAAGTTACGAGCAGTACTTC.

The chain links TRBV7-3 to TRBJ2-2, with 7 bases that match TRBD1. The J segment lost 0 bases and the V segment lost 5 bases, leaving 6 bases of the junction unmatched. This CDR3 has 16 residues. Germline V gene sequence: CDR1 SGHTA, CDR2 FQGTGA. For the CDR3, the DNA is TGTGCCAGCAGCAAACGACAGGGACCGAACACCGGGGAGCTGTTTTTT. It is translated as CASSKRQGPNTGELFF. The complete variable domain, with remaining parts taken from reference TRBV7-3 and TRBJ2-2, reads GAGVSQTPSNKVTEKGKYVELRCDPISGHTALYWYRQSLGQGPEFLIYFQGTGAADDSGLPNDRFFAVRPEGSVSTLKIQRTERGDSAVYLCASSKRQGPNTGELFFGEGSRLTVL.

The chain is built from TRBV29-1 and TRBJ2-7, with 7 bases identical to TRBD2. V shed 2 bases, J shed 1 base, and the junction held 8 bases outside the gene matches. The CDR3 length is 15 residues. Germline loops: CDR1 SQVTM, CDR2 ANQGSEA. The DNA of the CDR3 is TGCAGCGTTGAAACATCGGGAGGACAATCCTACGAGCAGTACTTC. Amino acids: CSVETSGGQSYEQYF.

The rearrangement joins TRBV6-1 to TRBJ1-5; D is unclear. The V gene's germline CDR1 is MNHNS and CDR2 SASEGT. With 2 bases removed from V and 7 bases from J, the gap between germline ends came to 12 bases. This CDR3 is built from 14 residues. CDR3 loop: CASSERSWGQPQHF. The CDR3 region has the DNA TGTGCCAGCAGTGAAAGGTCGTGGGGACAGCCCCAGCATTTT.

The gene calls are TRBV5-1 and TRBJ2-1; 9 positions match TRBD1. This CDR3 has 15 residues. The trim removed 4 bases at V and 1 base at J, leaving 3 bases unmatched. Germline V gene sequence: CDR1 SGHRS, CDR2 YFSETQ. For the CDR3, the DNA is TGCGCCAGCAGCCCGGGACAGGGTTCCTACAATGAGCAGTTCTTC. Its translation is CASSPGQGSYNEQFF.

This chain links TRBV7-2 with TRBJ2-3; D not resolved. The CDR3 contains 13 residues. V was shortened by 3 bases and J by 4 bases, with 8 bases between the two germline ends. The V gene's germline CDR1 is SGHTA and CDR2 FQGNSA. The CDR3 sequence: CASSLELPDTQYF. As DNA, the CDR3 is TGTGCCAGCAGCTTGGAGTTGCCAGATACGCAGTATTTT.

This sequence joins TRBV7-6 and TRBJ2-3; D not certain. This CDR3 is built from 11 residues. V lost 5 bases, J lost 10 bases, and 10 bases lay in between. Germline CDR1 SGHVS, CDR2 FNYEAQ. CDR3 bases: TGTGCCAGCAGCCCTCTAGGACCGCAGTATTTT. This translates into CASSPLGPQYF.

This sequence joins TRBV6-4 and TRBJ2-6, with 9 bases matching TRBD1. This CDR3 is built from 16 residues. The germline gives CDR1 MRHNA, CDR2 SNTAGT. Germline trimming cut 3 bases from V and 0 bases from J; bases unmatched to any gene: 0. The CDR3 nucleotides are TGTGCCAGCAGTGAACAGGGGGCCTCTGGGGCCAACGTCCTGACTTTC. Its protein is CASSEQGASGANVLTF.

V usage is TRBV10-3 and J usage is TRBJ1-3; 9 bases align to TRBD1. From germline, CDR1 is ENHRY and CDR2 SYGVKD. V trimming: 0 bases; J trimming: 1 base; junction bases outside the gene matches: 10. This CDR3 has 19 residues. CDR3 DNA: TGTGCCATCAGTGAGTCGCGGACAGGGGAATCGGAGTCTGGAAACACCATATATTTT. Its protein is CAISESRTGESESGNTIYF.

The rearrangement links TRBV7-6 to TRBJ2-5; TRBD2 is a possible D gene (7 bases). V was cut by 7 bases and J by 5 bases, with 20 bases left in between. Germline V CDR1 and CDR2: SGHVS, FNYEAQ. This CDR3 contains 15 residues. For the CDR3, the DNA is TGTGCCAGCAAGCCTACTCCGGGGGGCGGGGAGACCCAGTACTTC. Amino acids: CASKPTPGGGETQYF.

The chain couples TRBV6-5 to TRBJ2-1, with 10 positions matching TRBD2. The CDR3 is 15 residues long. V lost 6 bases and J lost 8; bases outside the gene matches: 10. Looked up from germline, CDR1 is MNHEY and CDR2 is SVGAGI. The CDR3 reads CASRQSGRALDEQFF. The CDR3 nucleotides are TGTGCCAGCAGACAAAGCGGGAGGGCCCTAGATGAGCAGTTCTTC.

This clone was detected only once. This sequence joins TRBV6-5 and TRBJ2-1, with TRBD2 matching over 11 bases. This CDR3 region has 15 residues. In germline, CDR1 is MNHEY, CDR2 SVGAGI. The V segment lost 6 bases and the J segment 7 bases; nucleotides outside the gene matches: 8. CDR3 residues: CASRLLAGAANEQFF. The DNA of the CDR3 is TGTGCCAGCAGATTACTAGCGGGAGCGGCGAATGAGCAGTTCTTC.

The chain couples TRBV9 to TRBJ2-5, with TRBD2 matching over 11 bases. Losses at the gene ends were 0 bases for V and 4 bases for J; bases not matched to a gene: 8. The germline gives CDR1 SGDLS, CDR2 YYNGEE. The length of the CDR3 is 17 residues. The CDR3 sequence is CASSVDLAGGLGETQYF. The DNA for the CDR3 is TGTGCCAGCAGCGTAGACCTAGCGGGAGGTCTAGGAGAGACCCAGTACTTC.

The CDR3 DNA follows: TGTGCCAGCTCACCACAAGAACAGCTCAATAACTATGGCTACACCTTC. The encoded protein is CASSPQEQLNNYGYTF. This chain connects TRBV18 to TRBJ1-2; no reliable D call. The CDR3 spans 16 residues. V was trimmed by 1 base and J by 1 base, leaving 13 bases between them. CDR1 and CDR2 from the germline V gene are KGHSH and LQKENI.

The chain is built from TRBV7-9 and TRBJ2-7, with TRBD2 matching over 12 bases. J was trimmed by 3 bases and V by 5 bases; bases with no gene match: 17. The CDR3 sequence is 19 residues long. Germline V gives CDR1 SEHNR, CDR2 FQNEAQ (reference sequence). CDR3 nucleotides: TGTGCCAGCAGCCCCGAGATGGCCGTCCGACTAGCGGGAGACTACGAGCAGTACTTC. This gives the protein CASSPEMAVRLAGDYEQYF.

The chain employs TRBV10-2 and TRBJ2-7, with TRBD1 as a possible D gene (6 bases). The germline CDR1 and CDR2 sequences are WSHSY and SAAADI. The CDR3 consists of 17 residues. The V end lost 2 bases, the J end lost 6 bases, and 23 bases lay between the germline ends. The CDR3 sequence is CASSESLYRDLRFEQYF. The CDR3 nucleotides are TGCGCCAGCAGTGAGAGTCTTTACAGGGACCTAAGATTCGAGCAGTACTTC.

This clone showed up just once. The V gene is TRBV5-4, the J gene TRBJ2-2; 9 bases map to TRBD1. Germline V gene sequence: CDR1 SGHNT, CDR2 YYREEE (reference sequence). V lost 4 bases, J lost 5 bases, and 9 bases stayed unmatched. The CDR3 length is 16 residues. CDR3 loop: CASSIDRDRATGELFF. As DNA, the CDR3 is TGTGCCAGCAGCATTGACCGGGACAGGGCTACCGGGGAGCTGTTTTTT.

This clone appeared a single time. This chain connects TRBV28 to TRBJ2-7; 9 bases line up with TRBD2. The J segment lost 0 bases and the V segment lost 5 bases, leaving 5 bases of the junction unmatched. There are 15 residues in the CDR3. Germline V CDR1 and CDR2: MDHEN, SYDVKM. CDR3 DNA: TGTGCCAGCAGTGCGCCGGGACTAGCCTCCTACGAGCAGTACTTC. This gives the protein CASSAPGLASYEQYF.

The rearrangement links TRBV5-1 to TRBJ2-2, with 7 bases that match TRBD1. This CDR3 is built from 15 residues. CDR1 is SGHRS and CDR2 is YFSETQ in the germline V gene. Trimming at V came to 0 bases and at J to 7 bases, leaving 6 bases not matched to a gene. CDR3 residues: CASSLAPQGSGELFF. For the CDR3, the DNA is TGCGCCAGCAGCTTGGCCCCACAGGGGAGCGGGGAGCTGTTTTTT.

CDR3 coding DNA: TGTGCCAGCAGTGAATACTTGGGCCAGCAAGAGACCCAGTACTTC. This translates into CASSEYLGQQETQYF. This chain joins TRBV25-1 and TRBJ2-5; D is uncertain. The CDR3 spans 15 residues. V shed 0 bases and J shed 2 bases, with 10 bases lying between them. The germline V gene has CDR1 MGHDK and CDR2 SYGVNS.

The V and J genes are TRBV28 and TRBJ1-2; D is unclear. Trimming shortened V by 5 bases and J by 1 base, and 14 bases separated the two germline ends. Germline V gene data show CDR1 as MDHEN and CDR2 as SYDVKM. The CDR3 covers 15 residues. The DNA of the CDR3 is TGTGCCAGCAGTAAAAACAGAAGGAGTAACTATGGCTACACCTTC. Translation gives CASSKNRRSNYGYTF.

The CDR3 bases are TGCGCCAGCAGTGGCCCGGGACTAGCGGCTTACGAGCAGTACTTC. Protein sequence: CASSGPGLAAYEQYF. The genes are TRBV10-2 and TRBJ2-7; 11 nucleotides align to TRBD2. Germline V lookup: CDR1 WSHSY, CDR2 SAAADI. V lost 4 bases to trimming and J lost 4 bases; unmatched junction nucleotides: 6. The CDR3 spans 15 residues.

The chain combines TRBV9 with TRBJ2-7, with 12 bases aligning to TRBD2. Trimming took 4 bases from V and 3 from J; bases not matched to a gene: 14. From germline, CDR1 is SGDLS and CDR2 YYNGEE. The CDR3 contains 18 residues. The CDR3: CASSSGPGGLAGIYEQYF. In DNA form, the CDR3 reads TGTGCCAGCAGCTCCGGTCCGGGGGGACTAGCGGGTATCTACGAGCAGTACTTC.

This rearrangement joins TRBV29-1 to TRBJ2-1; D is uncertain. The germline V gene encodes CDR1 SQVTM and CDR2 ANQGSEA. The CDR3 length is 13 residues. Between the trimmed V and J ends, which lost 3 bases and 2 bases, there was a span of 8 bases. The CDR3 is CSVDSTPYNEQFF. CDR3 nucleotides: TGCAGCGTTGATAGCACTCCCTACAATGAGCAGTTCTTC.